The TCR beta chain described here comes from a study of cytomegalovirus exposure and HLA in healthy donors. Here immunoSEQ multiplex PCR was the method, and the copy in TCRdb shows in-frame clones only, minus some. The table includes about 360,000 clones, 75% to 90% detected once. Per germline, CDR1 SGDLS and CDR2 YYNGEE. The V gene lost 4 bases and the J gene lost 6 bases, with 16 bases spanning the gap. The CDR3 has 14 amino acids. The genes are TRBV9 and TRBJ1-1; D is possibly TRBD1 (6 bases). The clonotype was recovered from a woman between 18 and 30 years old in good health and CMV-seronegative. The sample comprised PBMCs. CDR3 residues: CASSLRDIRAEAFF. CDR3 coding DNA: TGTGCCAGCAGCCTTCGGGACATTCGAGCTGAAGCTTTCTTT.